This passage covers 3 T cell receptor beta chains from one sample sequenced in a study of blood T cell repertoires in COVID-19. The assay was immunoSEQ multiplex PCR, and TCRdb's table has in-frame clones only and misses some. The data contain about 120,000 clones, 70% to 90% of them seen just once; the ten biggest clones take up roughly 3.9%. Material: peripheral blood. Every receptor here comes from a man aged 55 to 70 with acute or convalescent COVID-19.

The V call is TRBV18, the J call TRBJ1-1; D is possibly TRBD1 (5 bases). The V end was cut by 2 bases, the J end by 2 bases, with 9 bases between. The V gene's germline CDR1 is KGHSH and CDR2 LQKENI. This CDR3 region has 14 residues. CDR3 loop: CASSPGATNTEAFF. CDR3 sequence (DNA): TGTGCCAGCTCACCAGGGGCAACCAACACTGAAGCTTTCTTT.

This chain links TRBV19 with TRBJ1-2; D is possibly TRBD1 (5 bases). Trimming took off 7 bases at V and 5 bases at J, with 17 bases between the two ends. The length of the CDR3 is 14 residues. The germline V gene encodes CDR1 LNHDA and CDR2 SQIVND (reference sequence). This CDR3 is CASTPRRRQYGYTF. CDR3 nucleotides: TGTGCCAGTACTCCACGTCGGCGACAGTATGGCTACACCTTC.

The chain employs TRBV3-1 (or the pseudogene TRBV3-2) and TRBJ2-7; D possibly corresponds to TRBD1 (6 bases). Germline V lookup: CDR1 LGHDT, CDR2 YNNKEL (reference sequence). Trimming took 4 bases from V and 2 from J, leaving 12 bases between them. This CDR3 has 14 residues. The CDR3: CASSPTRQAYEQYF. The CDR3 bases are TGTGCCAGCAGCCCAACCCGACAGGCCTACGAGCAGTACTTC.